The entry that follows covers one T cell receptor beta chain sequence. Its target is not known. Since no conserved phenylalanine or tryptophan closes the CDR3, a read error is the likely cause. This sample stems from a study of tumor and adjacent non-tumor tissue in lung cancer. V dropped 0 bases and J dropped 1 base, with 22 bases sitting between them. This CDR3 region has 20 residues. Germline CDR1 reads LGHNA; CDR2 reads YSLEER. Study-wide findings and caveats: Tumor tissue had significantly higher TCR diversity than normal lung.

This sample's RNA came from whole unsorted tissue. Distant lung tissue was collected more than 3 cm away from the tumor edge. Three rounds of nested PCR, following a modified ARM-PCR protocol, produced the TCRbeta library. Using its own MiXCR run on the multiplex PCR reads, TCRdb lists one record per CDR3 protein. Of approximately 110,000 distinct CDR3 sequences listed, about 63% are singletons. This chain connects TRBV4-3 to TRBJ2-4; a weak D match, TRBD1 (5 bases). The receptor was isolated from a man aged 55 to 70 with non-small cell lung cancer. Sequencing used distant non-tumor lung tissue. Written as DNA, the CDR3 is TGCGCCAGCAGCCAAGATCAGGAGTCAGCAGGGCTAGGGGCCAAAAACATTCAGTACGTC. Translated: CASSQDQESAGLGAKNIQYV.